This entry features one TCR beta chain sequence. The target antigen is unknown. Time point here: blood from clinic visit 5 months post-surgery; TSC patient then seizure free. The sequenced cases were selected for having the highest brain T cell transcript signatures. The data are from a study of brain T cells in children with intractable seizures. Study-wide results and limits: Pre- and post-surgery blood differed in depth, so pre-surgery absences may be undersampling.

Clones were read by immunoSEQ multiplex PCR, and TCRdb kept only the in-frame ones, dropping some. The sample consists of 300,000 to 400,000 clones, over 90% of them appearing once. The CDR3 consists of 13 residues. Germline CDR1 is SEHNR and CDR2 is FQNEAQ (reference sequence). V was pared by 9 bases and J by 0 bases, with 11 bases between. This specimen consisted of peripheral blood, obtained approximately 5 months after surgery. The V and J genes are TRBV7-9 and TRBJ2-5, with D perhaps matching TRBD2 (6 bases). The sequence was obtained from a boy under two years old with tuberous sclerosis and intractable seizures. DNA of the CDR3: TGTGCCAGACCGGGGGAGTACCAAGAGACCCAGTACTTC. Its translation is CARPGEYQETQYF. Looking up the rest from reference TRBV7-9 and TRBJ2-5 gives the full variable domain: DTGVSQNPRHKITKRGQNVTFRCDPISEHNRLYWYRQTLGQGPEFLTYFQNEAQLEKSRLLSDRFSAERPKGSFSTLEIQRTEQGDSAMYLCARPGEYQETQYFGPGTRLLVL.